Listed below are T cell receptor beta chains from one sample, sequenced in a study of T cell responses to AZD1222 COVID-19 vaccine. The data were produced by immunoSEQ multiplex PCR, yet TCRdb's version contains in-frame clones alone and is incomplete. Of some 100,000 clones listed, just over 90% are singletons. The material sequenced was peripheral blood, taken on day 0 of AZD1222 vaccination. The receptors come from an adult in good health. Both conserved end residues are part of each CDR3. The D gene is left open where the match is weak. Expanded clones are given a class, and other clones once, few, many or no size at all.

clone_size: .
j_call: TRBJ2-2
d_call: .
v_call: TRBV7-3
cdr3_nt: TGTGCCAGCAGCCCTAGACTCACCGGGGAGCTGTTTTTT
cdr3_aa: CASSPRLTGELFF

clone_size: .
j_call: TRBJ2-2
d_call: .
v_call: TRBV7-2
cdr3_nt: TGTGCCAGCAGCTTAGTTTCCCGAAGGGACACCGGGGAGCTGTTTTTT
cdr3_aa: CASSLVSRRDTGELFF

clone_size: .
j_call: TRBJ2-7
d_call: .
v_call: TRBV12-5
cdr3_nt: TGTGCTAGTGGTTTGGGGGGCACTTACGAGCAGTACTTC
cdr3_aa: CASGLGGTYEQYF

clone_size: .
j_call: TRBJ1-2
d_call: TRBD1
v_call: TRBV5-4
cdr3_nt: TGTGCCAGCAGCTTTCCTCCGACAGGGGGCCGTGGCTACACCTTC
cdr3_aa: CASSFPPTGGRGYTF

clone_size: .
j_call: TRBJ1-6
d_call: .
v_call: TRBV4-2
cdr3_nt: TGTGCCAGCAGCCAAGAATTAGGCCAGGGGCATTCACCCCTCCACTTT
cdr3_aa: CASSQELGQGHSPLHF

clone_size: .
j_call: TRBJ1-5
d_call: .
v_call: TRBV29-1
cdr3_nt: TGCAGCGTTGGAAACCACAGTCTTTCTAATCAGCCCCAGCATTTT
cdr3_aa: CSVGNHSLSNQPQHF

clone_size: .
j_call: TRBJ2-7
d_call: .
v_call: TRBV28
cdr3_nt: TGTGCCAGCAGTTTGCCAAGGGGCCCCTACGAGCAGTACTTC
cdr3_aa: CASSLPRGPYEQYF

clone_size: .
j_call: TRBJ1-1
d_call: .
v_call: TRBV21-1
cdr3_nt: TGTGCCAGCAGCAAAAGGGGGAAGAGGCCCACTGAAGCTTTCTTT
cdr3_aa: CASSKRGKRPTEAFF

clone_size: few
j_call: TRBJ1-5
d_call: TRBD1
v_call: TRBV10-3
cdr3_nt: TGTGCCATCAGTGAAAAAGGGGGCGATCAGCCCCAGCATTTT
cdr3_aa: CAISEKGGDQPQHF

clone_size: .
j_call: TRBJ2-7
d_call: .
v_call: TRBV20-1
cdr3_nt: TGCAGTGCTAGTACTGGGCTCAACGAGCAGTACTTC
cdr3_aa: CSASTGLNEQYF

clone_size: .
j_call: TRBJ1-1
d_call: .
v_call: TRBV30
cdr3_nt: TGTGCCTGGAGTCCAGGGCTGGCGGCTTTCTTT
cdr3_aa: CAWSPGLAAFF

clone_size: .
j_call: TRBJ1-3
d_call: TRBD1
v_call: TRBV4-3
cdr3_nt: TGCGCCAGCAGCCAAGCAGGGACAGGGGTAGGAAACACCATATATTTT
cdr3_aa: CASSQAGTGVGNTIYF

clone_size: once
j_call: TRBJ2-5
d_call: TRBD2
v_call: TRBV5-1
cdr3_nt: TGCGCCAGCAGCTTGGCTGCGCGGGGGGGCCAAGAGACCCAGTACTTC
cdr3_aa: CASSLAARGGQETQYF

clone_size: .
j_call: TRBJ1-2
d_call: TRBD1
v_call: TRBV6-5
cdr3_nt: TGTGCCAGCATTTTAACAGGGGACTATGGCTACACCTTC
cdr3_aa: CASILTGDYGYTF

clone_size: .
j_call: TRBJ1-4
d_call: .
v_call: TRBV27
cdr3_nt: TGTGCCAGCAGACTTCTCTCGTCTAATGAAAAACTGTTTTTT
cdr3_aa: CASRLLSSNEKLFF

clone_size: .
j_call: TRBJ1-4
d_call: .
v_call: TRBV7-8
cdr3_nt: TGTGCCAGCAGCTTAGGCGGGACGAGGAGCGAAAAACTGTTTTTT
cdr3_aa: CASSLGGTRSEKLFF

clone_size: .
j_call: TRBJ1-2
d_call: TRBD1
v_call: TRBV6-2/TRBV6-3
cdr3_nt: TGTGCCAGCAGTTTACCGGGACAGGGTTGGGGCTACACCTTC
cdr3_aa: CASSLPGQGWGYTF

clone_size: .
j_call: TRBJ2-5
d_call: .
v_call: TRBV14
cdr3_nt: TGTGCCAGCATTGGCTCCTCCTGGAATGGGAGCATGCCCCACCAAGAGACCCAGTACTTC
cdr3_aa: CASIGSSWNGSMPHQETQYF

clone_size: .
j_call: TRBJ1-1
d_call: .
v_call: TRBV7-2
cdr3_nt: TGTGCCAGCAGCTTAGTACAGGGAGACAGGACTTTCTTT
cdr3_aa: CASSLVQGDRTFF

clone_size: .
j_call: TRBJ2-4
d_call: TRBD1
v_call: TRBV30
cdr3_nt: TGTGCCTGCTACCCGACAGGGGAGGCCAAAAACATTCAGTACTTC
cdr3_aa: CACYPTGEAKNIQYF

clone_size: few
j_call: TRBJ1-1
d_call: .
v_call: TRBV5-1
cdr3_nt: TGCGCCAGCAGCTTGTATCGGGACATGAACACTGAAGCTTTCTTT
cdr3_aa: CASSLYRDMNTEAFF

clone_size: .
j_call: TRBJ2-1
d_call: TRBD1
v_call: TRBV5-5
cdr3_nt: TGTGCCAGCAGCTTGGGACAGGGAACCCCCTACAATGAGCAGTTCTTC
cdr3_aa: CASSLGQGTPYNEQFF

clone_size: .
j_call: TRBJ2-7
d_call: .
v_call: TRBV18
cdr3_nt: TGTGCCAGCTCTTCAAGCTCCTACGAGCAGTACTTC
cdr3_aa: CASSSSSYEQYF

clone_size: .
j_call: TRBJ2-5
d_call: .
v_call: TRBV6-4
cdr3_nt: TGTGCCAGCAGTGACTACTCTTGGGCCCGCCAAGAGACCCAGTACTTC
cdr3_aa: CASSDYSWARQETQYF

clone_size: .
j_call: TRBJ1-2
d_call: TRBD1
v_call: TRBV12-3/TRBV12-4
cdr3_nt: TGTGCCAGCACCTTGACAGGGGGCTATGGCTACACCTTC
cdr3_aa: CASTLTGGYGYTF

clone_size: .
j_call: TRBJ2-7
d_call: .
v_call: TRBV11-2
cdr3_nt: TGTGCCAGCAGCTTAGCGGGAACCTACGAGCAGTACTTC
cdr3_aa: CASSLAGTYEQYF

clone_size: .
j_call: TRBJ2-5
d_call: .
v_call: TRBV6-5
cdr3_nt: TGTGCCAGCAGACAGGGTTTTGAGACCCAGTACTTC
cdr3_aa: CASRQGFETQYF

clone_size: .
j_call: TRBJ2-1
d_call: .
v_call: TRBV19
cdr3_nt: TGTGCCAGTAGTAAGGGGTCTTCCTACAATGAGCAGTTCTTC
cdr3_aa: CASSKGSSYNEQFF

clone_size: .
j_call: TRBJ1-2
d_call: TRBD1
v_call: TRBV6-5
cdr3_nt: TGTGCCAGCAGTTACTCCGGGACAGGGTCGGGGGATGGCTACACCTTC
cdr3_aa: CASSYSGTGSGDGYTF

clone_size: .
j_call: TRBJ1-2
d_call: .
v_call: TRBV24-1
cdr3_nt: TGTGCCACCAGTGATTCCGGGACTCCCTATGGCTACACCTTC
cdr3_aa: CATSDSGTPYGYTF

clone_size: .
j_call: TRBJ2-7
d_call: TRBD1
v_call: TRBV5-1
cdr3_nt: TGCGCCAGCAGCCGGGACAGCTACGAGCAGTACTTC
cdr3_aa: CASSRDSYEQYF

clone_size: once
j_call: TRBJ1-6
d_call: TRBD1
v_call: TRBV7-9
cdr3_nt: TGTGCCAGCAGCTTAGGACAGGGGATAGATTCACCCCTCCACTTT
cdr3_aa: CASSLGQGIDSPLHF

clone_size: .
j_call: TRBJ1-1
d_call: .
v_call: TRBV30
cdr3_nt: TGTGCCTGGAGTGCGGCAGGGAATACTGAAGCTTTCTTT
cdr3_aa: CAWSAAGNTEAFF

clone_size: .
j_call: TRBJ1-5
d_call: .
v_call: TRBV7-2
cdr3_nt: TGTGCCAGCAGCCCAGGGGCCAGGGGTGGTCAGCCCCAGCATTTT
cdr3_aa: CASSPGARGGQPQHF

clone_size: .
j_call: TRBJ1-6
d_call: .
v_call: TRBV2
cdr3_nt: TGTGCCAGCAGGGGACTCAGCTCCTATAATTCACCCCTCCACTTT
cdr3_aa: CASRGLSSYNSPLHF

clone_size: .
j_call: TRBJ2-5
d_call: .
v_call: TRBV6-5
cdr3_nt: TGTGCCAGCAGTTACAGGGGAGTTGGGGGGCAAGAGACCCAGTACTTC
cdr3_aa: CASSYRGVGGQETQYF

clone_size: .
j_call: TRBJ1-3
d_call: .
v_call: TRBV30
cdr3_nt: TGTGCCTGGAGCTTAACAGGTGGAAACACCATATATTTT
cdr3_aa: CAWSLTGGNTIYF

clone_size: .
j_call: TRBJ2-7
d_call: TRBD1
v_call: TRBV9
cdr3_nt: TGTGCCAGCTCGGCAGGGACAGACTCCTACGAGCAGTACTTC
cdr3_aa: CASSAGTDSYEQYF

clone_size: few
j_call: TRBJ1-5
d_call: .
v_call: TRBV13
cdr3_nt: TGTGCCAGCAGCCCACAACAGGGAACCCAGCATTTT
cdr3_aa: CASSPQQGTQHF

clone_size: .
j_call: TRBJ2-2
d_call: TRBD1
v_call: TRBV2
cdr3_nt: TGTGCCAGCAGTGCCCAGGGGGCCAACACCGGGGAGCTGTTTTTT
cdr3_aa: CASSAQGANTGELFF

clone_size: .
j_call: TRBJ2-1
d_call: .
v_call: TRBV28
cdr3_nt: TGTGCCAGCAGCTCCGACAGTAGCTCCTACAATGAGCAGTTCTTC
cdr3_aa: CASSSDSSSYNEQFF

clone_size: .
j_call: TRBJ2-7
d_call: .
v_call: TRBV7-9
cdr3_nt: TGTGCCAGCAGCTCGTGGACCTCGGACTACGAGCAGTACTTC
cdr3_aa: CASSSWTSDYEQYF

clone_size: .
j_call: TRBJ1-2
d_call: .
v_call: TRBV6-1
cdr3_nt: TGTGCCAGCAGTGAACGAGGGCCGCGACCCGCTAACTATGGCTACACCTTC
cdr3_aa: CASSERGPRPANYGYTF

clone_size: once
j_call: TRBJ2-1
d_call: .
v_call: TRBV2
cdr3_nt: TGTGCCAGCAGTGCAGGGGAACCCCAGTTCTTC
cdr3_aa: CASSAGEPQFF

clone_size: .
j_call: TRBJ2-1
d_call: TRBD1
v_call: TRBV7-8
cdr3_nt: TGTGCCAGCAGTCTCTACAGGGGCAATGAGCAGTTCTTC
cdr3_aa: CASSLYRGNEQFF

clone_size: .
j_call: TRBJ1-6
d_call: TRBD1
v_call: TRBV19
cdr3_nt: TGTGCCAGTAGTATCTCGCAGGGGGCGTCGTATAATTCACCCCTCCACTTT
cdr3_aa: CASSISQGASYNSPLHF

clone_size: once
j_call: TRBJ1-2
d_call: .
v_call: TRBV3-1/TRBV3-2
cdr3_nt: TGTGCCAGCAGCCTTAATCAGGGTGGGATCATGTGTGGCTACACCTTC
cdr3_aa: CASSLNQGGIMCGYTF

clone_size: .
j_call: TRBJ1-2
d_call: .
v_call: TRBV4-1
cdr3_nt: TGCGCCAGCAGCCCCCGCCAGGCGAGGAATGGCTACACCTTC
cdr3_aa: CASSPRQARNGYTF

clone_size: .
j_call: TRBJ2-1
d_call: TRBD1
v_call: TRBV4-2
cdr3_nt: TGTGCCAGCAGCCCCTATATTTGGACAGGGAATGAGCAGTTCTTC
cdr3_aa: CASSPYIWTGNEQFF

clone_size: once
j_call: TRBJ2-6
d_call: .
v_call: TRBV30
cdr3_nt: TGTGCCTGGTTTGGGCGGGACAGTCCTGGGGCCAACGTCCTGACTTTC
cdr3_aa: CAWFGRDSPGANVLTF

clone_size: .
j_call: TRBJ2-7
d_call: .
v_call: TRBV6-6
cdr3_nt: TGTGCCAGCAGTTACTCCCAAAACAGGGCCCTTGACGAGCAGTACTTC
cdr3_aa: CASSYSQNRALDEQYF

clone_size: .
j_call: TRBJ1-5
d_call: .
v_call: TRBV5-1
cdr3_nt: TGCGCCAGCAGCTGGATGGGGGGCTGGGATCAGCCCCAGCATTTT
cdr3_aa: CASSWMGGWDQPQHF

clone_size: .
j_call: TRBJ2-1
d_call: .
v_call: TRBV6-5
cdr3_nt: TGTGCCAGCAGCCCCGCCCACGGTTCCTACAATGAGCAGTTCTTC
cdr3_aa: CASSPAHGSYNEQFF

clone_size: .
j_call: TRBJ1-4
d_call: .
v_call: TRBV7-2
cdr3_nt: TGTGCCAGCCAAGATAGGAGGCAGGGAACTGGAAAACTGTTTTTT
cdr3_aa: CASQDRRQGTGKLFF